Listed here are 27 T cell receptor beta chains from one sample, sequenced in a study of blood T cell repertoires in COVID-19. TCRdb's copy holds only in-frame clones and misses some; the assay was immunoSEQ multiplex PCR. The sample shows approximately 290,000 clones, about 89% of them seen only once. Sequenced input: peripheral blood. Every receptor here comes from a man aged 30-40 years with acute or convalescent COVID-19.

The CDR3 spells CASSSTGGTPLHF. The CDR3 region has the DNA TGTGCCAGCAGTTCGACAGGGGGAACACCCCTCCACTTT. The chain is built from TRBV12-3 or TRBV12-4 and TRBJ1-6, with TRBD1 matching 9 bases. There are 13 residues in the CDR3. V lost 4 bases to trimming and J lost 11 bases; unmatched junction nucleotides: 3.

The chain combines TRBV4-2 with TRBJ1-6; 8 positions match TRBD1. CDR1 LGHNA and CDR2 YNFKEQ come from the germline V gene. V gave up 0 bases and J gave up 10 bases; unmatched junction bases: 14. This CDR3 region has 18 residues. The CDR3 is CASSQDPRTGNFDSPLHF. The CDR3 bases are TGTGCCAGCAGCCAAGATCCCCGGACAGGGAACTTTGACTCACCCCTCCACTTT.

The CDR3 region has the DNA TGTGCCAGCAGCCAAGTCGGTGATTCACCCCTCCACTTT. Translation: CASSQVGDSPLHF. This chain links TRBV3-1 (or the pseudogene TRBV3-2) with TRBJ1-6; D ambiguous. This CDR3 has 13 amino acids. The germline V gene has CDR1 LGHDT and CDR2 YNNKEL (reference sequence). V lost 1 base and J 8 bases, leaving 6 bases between the germline ends.

The V call is TRBV27, the J call TRBJ1-1, with D possibly being TRBD1 (5 bases). V was shortened by 5 bases and J by 9 bases, with 13 bases between the two germline ends. There are 12 residues in the CDR3. Per germline, CDR1 MNHEY and CDR2 SMNVEV (reference sequence). In DNA, the CDR3 is TGTGCCAGCAGTCCACCGGGACTGAAAGCTTTCTTT. It translates to CASSPPGLKAFF.

The chain couples TRBV24-1 to TRBJ1-4; no reliable D call. Germline loops: CDR1 KGHDR, CDR2 SFDVKD. V was shortened by 4 bases and J by 10 bases, with 12 bases between the two germline ends. The CDR3 extends over 13 amino acids. In nucleotides, the CDR3 is TGTGCCACCAGTGACCCCCCCGGAGCAAAACTGTTTTTT. This sequence encodes CATSDPPGAKLFF.

The rearrangement joins TRBV30 to TRBJ2-5; 8 positions agree with TRBD1. CDR1 is GTSNPN, CDR2 SVGIG, per germline (reference sequence). The CDR3 length is 14 residues. Unmatched junction bases numbered 7, after V lost 7 bases and J lost 0 bases. As DNA, the CDR3 is TGTGCCTCCGCGAGGGGACAGGACCAAGAGACCCAGTACTTC. Translation gives CASARGQDQETQYF.

This clone was recorded once. The chain couples TRBV2 to TRBJ2-3; no clear D. Germline V gene lookup returns CDR1 SNHLY and CDR2 FYNNEI. The CDR3 consists of 14 residues. With 3 bases removed from V and 0 bases from J, the gap between germline ends came to 7 bases. The DNA of the CDR3 is TGTGCCAGCAGTGAGTCCCATAGCACAGATACGCAGTATTTT. This codes for CASSESHSTDTQYF.

In this sample, this clone turned up a few times. This chain connects TRBV15 to TRBJ1-6; tentatively, D is TRBD1 (5 bases). This CDR3 region has 15 residues. Trimming took 5 bases from V and 7 from J, leaving 15 bases between them. CDR1 and CDR2 from the germline V gene are LNHNV and YYDKDF (reference sequence). CDR3 amino acids: CATSGKRGINSPLHF. In nucleotides, the CDR3 is TGTGCCACCAGCGGCAAACGGGGGATCAATTCACCCCTCCACTTT.

The chain links TRBV29-1 to TRBJ2-3; TRBD1 matches 7 bases. The CDR3 is made up of 15 amino acids. Unmatched junction bases numbered 19, after V lost 6 bases and J lost 10 bases. Germline CDR1 is SQVTM and CDR2 is ANQGSEA. CDR3 sequence: CSVPQLTGQNSPQYF. CDR3 sequence (DNA): TGCAGCGTCCCGCAGCTGACAGGGCAGAATAGTCCGCAGTATTTT.

V and J are TRBV7-8 and TRBJ1-3; 8 bases match TRBD1. The CDR3 length is 15 residues. Germline CDR1 and CDR2: SGHVS and FQNEAQ. V lost 5 bases to trimming and J lost 2 bases; unmatched junction nucleotides: 5. The CDR3 coding sequence is TGTGCCAGCAGCCCCCAGACAGGGGCTGGAAACACCATATATTTT. This translates into CASSPQTGAGNTIYF. Full variable domain (remainder filled in from reference TRBV7-8 and TRBJ1-3): GAGVSQSPRYKVAKRGQDVALRCDPISGHVSLFWYQQALGQGPEFLTYFQNEAQLDKSGLPSDRFFAERPEGSVSTLKIQRTQQEDSAVYLCASSPQTGAGNTIYFGEGSWLTVV.

The V and J genes are TRBV19 and TRBJ1-5; 8 bases line up with TRBD1. Germline CDR1 reads LNHDA; CDR2 reads SQIVND (reference sequence). The CDR3 extends over 14 amino acids. With 8 bases clipped from V and 3 bases from J, the junction kept 6 bases outside the gene matches. Written as DNA, the CDR3 is TGTGCCAGTCTTCCGGGACAGGCCAATCAGCCCCAGCATTTT. Amino acids: CASLPGQANQPQHF.

V gene TRBV5-1 combines with J gene TRBJ1-2; D unresolved. Germline V gene lookup returns CDR1 SGHRS and CDR2 YFSETQ. CDR3 length equals 13 residues. Between the trimmed V and J ends, which lost 3 bases and 5 bases, there was a span of 11 bases. For the CDR3, the DNA is TGCGCCAGCAGCTCAGACGGGGAATATGGCTACACCTTC. The encoded protein is CASSSDGEYGYTF.

The V gene is TRBV6-6, the J gene TRBJ2-5, with 9 bases lining up with TRBD2. CDR3 size: 16 residues. V shed 2 bases and J 7 bases; nucleotides not matched to a gene: 11. Germline CDR1 and CDR2: MNHNY and SVGAGI (reference sequence). The CDR3 DNA is TGTGCCAGCAGTTACAAAACCCCGGGACTAGCAGGGACCCAGTACTTC. It codes for CASSYKTPGLAGTQYF.

This rearrangement joins TRBV2 to TRBJ2-7, with 7 bases lining up with TRBD2. The CDR3 has 17 amino acids. Germline lookup yields CDR1 SNHLY and CDR2 FYNNEI. With 8 bases clipped from V and 3 bases from J, the junction kept 19 bases outside the gene matches. CDR3: CASRTLRPASGVYEQYF. In DNA form, the CDR3 reads TGTGCCAGCCGCACACTAAGGCCGGCTAGCGGTGTCTACGAGCAGTACTTC.

The chain couples TRBV30 to TRBJ2-7, with a tentative D call TRBD1 (8 bases). The V end was cut by 5 bases, the J end by 3 bases, with 20 bases between. The CDR3 spans 15 residues. Germline CDR1 reads GTSNPN; CDR2 reads SVGIG (reference sequence). This CDR3 reads CAWVGRDRNSYEQYF. The CDR3, as DNA: TGTGCCTGGGTGGGGAGGGACAGGAATAGCTACGAGCAGTACTTC.

This clone was detected once. The gene calls are TRBV7-9 and TRBJ2-5; 8 bases align to TRBD1. Germline V gene data show CDR1 as SEHNR and CDR2 as FQNEAQ (reference sequence). The CDR3 contains 15 residues. With 5 bases clipped from V and 2 bases from J, the junction kept 7 bases outside the gene matches. The DNA of the CDR3 is TGTGCCAGCAGCCCGACAGACAGGGGACAAGAGACCCAGTACTTC. Protein sequence: CASSPTDRGQETQYF.

The chain uses TRBV30 and TRBJ1-2; the match to TRBD1 covers 8 bases. V shed 2 bases and J 9 bases; nucleotides not matched to a gene: 14. The CDR3 runs 15 residues. CDR1 and CDR2 (germline): GTSNPN, SVGIG (reference sequence). The DNA for the CDR3 is TGTGCCTGGAGTACCCGGACAGGGAGTGCGTTTCGCTACACCTTC. As protein: CAWSTRTGSAFRYTF. Together with reference TRBV30 and TRBJ1-2, the CDR3 gives the full variable domain: SQTIHQWPATLVQPVGSPLSLECTVEGTSNPNLYWYRQAAGRGLQLLFYSVGIGQISSEVPQNLSASRPQDRQFILSSKKLLLSDSGFYLCAWSTRTGSAFRYTFGSGTRLTVV.

The chain links TRBV23-1 to TRBJ2-7; D is unresolved. TRBV23-1 counts as an open reading frame of uncertain function. This CDR3 spans 15 amino acids. V was clipped by 4 bases and J by 0 bases, with 13 bases between them. In nucleotides, the CDR3 is TGCGCCAGCAGTCCCCGCCGCGGCAGCTCCTACGAGCAGTACTTC. Translating it yields CASSPRRGSSYEQYF.

The chain uses TRBV5-1 and TRBJ2-1, with D possibly TRBD2 on 6 matching bases. In germline, CDR1 is SGHRS, CDR2 YFSETQ. CDR3 length equals 15 residues. V was cut by 4 bases and J by 8 bases, with 19 bases left in between. The CDR3 reads CASSPVGLATDEQFF. The CDR3 DNA follows: TGCGCCAGCAGCCCGGTAGGGCTAGCGACCGATGAGCAGTTCTTC.

Points on this clone: The identical CDR3 is also encoded by other nucleotide sequences in the sample. The chain recombines TRBV11-3 with TRBJ2-5, with 9 bases that match TRBD2. Losses at the gene ends were 5 bases for V and 3 bases for J; bases not matched to a gene: 4. Germline V lookup: CDR1 SGHNT, CDR2 YENEEA. The length of the CDR3 is 14 residues. The CDR3 loop reads CASSAASGEETQYF. The CDR3 coding sequence is TGTGCCAGCAGCGCCGCTAGCGGGGAAGAGACCCAGTACTTC.

The chain uses TRBV2 and TRBJ2-4; 8 bases agree with TRBD1. The V and J ends lost 7 bases and 0 bases, in that order; junction bases with no gene match: 5. This CDR3 is 15 amino acids long. Germline V gene sequence: CDR1 SNHLY, CDR2 FYNNEI. CDR3 DNA: TGTGCCAGCACCGGGACAGGCCGAGCCAAAAACATTCAGTACTTC. It translates to CASTGTGRAKNIQYF.

The chain couples TRBV7-9 to TRBJ1-6; D not certain. Germline V CDR1 and CDR2: SEHNR, FQNEAQ (reference sequence). V dropped 1 base and J dropped 7 bases, with 8 bases sitting between them. This CDR3 is built from 14 residues. CDR3 DNA: TGTGCCAGCAGCTTAGTTCTTCAGAATTCACCCCTCCACTTT. This encodes CASSLVLQNSPLHF.

This sequence joins TRBV25-1 and TRBJ1-4; 7 bases agree with TRBD1. Trimming cost V 5 bases and J 6 bases; bases outside gene matches: 9. Germline V lookup: CDR1 MGHDK, CDR2 SYGVNS. The CDR3 is 15 residues long. CDR3 residues: CASSTQGGFDEKLFF. The CDR3 DNA is TGTGCCAGCAGTACTCAGGGGGGATTCGATGAAAAACTGTTTTTT.

V gene TRBV10-3 combines with J gene TRBJ2-7; no reliable D call. V was pared by 6 bases and J by 5 bases, with 11 bases between. CDR1 and CDR2 (germline): ENHRY, SYGVKD. CDR3 size: 12 residues. The CDR3 nucleotides are TGTGCCATCAGCCTAACTGGAGACGAGCAGTACTTC. It yields the protein CAISLTGDEQYF.

The chain is built from TRBV28 and TRBJ2-7; 8 bases match TRBD1. Trimming cost V 6 bases and J 5 bases; bases outside gene matches: 9. The germline CDR1 and CDR2 sequences are MDHEN and SYDVKM. The CDR3 is made up of 14 amino acids. The CDR3 DNA is TGTGCCAGCAGATTCAGGGGGCTAAAAGACGAGCAGTACTTC. Translating it yields CASRFRGLKDEQYF.

This chain links TRBV7-8 with TRBJ2-2, with 10 nucleotides matching TRBD2. With 1 base clipped from V and 3 bases from J, the junction kept 14 bases outside the gene matches. The V gene's germline CDR1 is SGHVS and CDR2 FQNEAQ. This CDR3 region has 20 residues. CDR3 sequence: CASSLERAKRGGLYTGELFF. In nucleotides, the CDR3 is TGTGCCAGCAGCTTAGAGAGGGCGAAGCGGGGGGGCCTATACACCGGGGAGCTGTTTTTT.

The V call is TRBV18, the J call TRBJ2-2; 10 bases fit TRBD1. The germline V gene has CDR1 KGHSH and CDR2 LQKENI. This CDR3 is 18 amino acids long. J lost 0 bases, V lost 4 bases, and 8 bases had no gene match. This chain's CDR3 is CASSRRDRGPTNTGELFF. The CDR3 bases are TGTGCCAGCTCACGCCGGGACAGGGGACCCACGAACACCGGGGAGCTGTTTTTT.